These 26 T cell receptor beta chains came from one sample sequenced in a study of regulatory T cells in long-lasting Graves disease. Stated time point: newly diagnosed GD, antithyroid drugs for less than 3 months. PBMCs were the source of the RNA used for TCR sequencing. For TCR beta, libraries came from iRepertoire HTBI primers and Arm-PCR of CDR3 regions. TCRdb ran MiXCR on the multiplex PCR reads and lists one entry per CDR3 protein. The sample has 350,000 to 500,000 distinct CDR3 sequences, about a sixth seen once. The same specimen was also included in a second study, on T cells in Graves' hyperthyroidism and ophthalmopathy.

Sequenced material: peripheral blood mononuclear cells (PBMCs), taken at new diagnosis, from a patient treated with antithyroid drugs. These receptors all come from a woman aged 18-29 years with Graves disease.

V gene TRBV6-1 combines with J gene TRBJ2-2; perhaps TRBD1 as D (5 bases). Trimming took off 10 bases at V and 0 bases at J, with 18 bases between the two ends. Germline lookup yields CDR1 MNHNS and CDR2 SASEGT. The CDR3 covers 16 residues. The CDR3 region has the DNA TGTGCCACCCAAGGTAACAGGCCTACGAACACCGGGGAGCTGTTTTTT. Protein product: CATQGNRPTNTGELFF.

V gene TRBV4-3 combines with J gene TRBJ2-7; D is perhaps TRBD2 (5 bases). Deletions cut 0 bases from V and 4 bases from J, with 13 bases between. The V gene's germline CDR1 is LGHNA and CDR2 YSLEER. The CDR3 runs 15 residues. The CDR3 sequence: CASSQDTSRRYEQYF. CDR3 nucleotide sequence: TGCGCCAGCAGCCAAGATACTAGTCGGAGGTACGAGCAGTACTTC.

This clonotype was counted many times. The rearrangement links TRBV12-3 or TRBV12-4 to TRBJ2-5; tentative D call: TRBD2 (6 bases). The CDR3 runs 16 residues. Trimming pared 4 bases from V and 0 bases from J, leaving 15 bases between. The CDR3, as DNA: TGTGCCAGCAGTTCGTCACTAGCAATGTACCAAGAGACCCAGTACTTC. This encodes CASSSSLAMYQETQYF.

Ten or more counts support this clonotype. The chain uses TRBV18 and TRBJ2-7; D call uncertain. V lost 6 bases and J 2 bases, leaving 17 bases between the germline ends. CDR3 length: 15 amino acids. CDR1 is KGHSH and CDR2 is LQKENI in the germline V gene. CDR3 in DNA: TGTGCCAGCTCCTTCCTTAGGCAGGCCCCCTACGAGCAGTACTTC. This gives the protein CASSFLRQAPYEQYF.

This clonotype was seen only a few times. V usage is TRBV5-1 and J usage is TRBJ2-3; D might be TRBD1 or TRBD2, each matching 5 bases. There are 15 residues in the CDR3. Trimming removed 7 bases from V and 6 bases from J, with 21 bases in between. Germline loops: CDR1 SGHRS, CDR2 YFSETQ. The CDR3 is CASQNSGRREDTQYF. DNA of the CDR3: TGCGCCAGCCAAAATTCGGGACGGCGAGAGGATACGCAGTATTTT. Full variable domain (outside the CDR3, taken from reference TRBV5-1 and TRBJ2-3): KAGVTQTPRYLIKTRGQQVTLSCSPISGHRSVSWYQQTPGQGLQFLFEYFSETQRNKGNFPGRFSGRQFSNSRSEMNVSTLELGDSALYLCASQNSGRREDTQYFGPGTRLTVL.

The table lists this clonotype with a few counts. A far larger clone is just one base off, so this is likely a read error. The J gene is TRBJ2-3, the V gene TRBV7-9, with 10 bases that match TRBD2. This CDR3 spans 17 amino acids. Germline assignment: CDR1 SEHNR and CDR2 FQNEAQ (reference sequence). This chain's CDR3 is CASSPMGLASSTDSQYF. Here the CDR3 DNA reads TGTGCCAGCAGTCCAATGGGACTAGCGAGTAGCACAGATTCGCAGTATTTT.

A word on this clonotype: Just one base apart from a much larger clone, this may be a read error. This chain uses TRBV28 with TRBJ1-2, with 8 bases fitting TRBD1. Germline CDR1 MDHEN, CDR2 SYDVKM. Germline trimming cut 2 bases from V and 4 bases from J; bases unmatched to any gene: 0. The CDR3 runs 13 residues. The CDR3 DNA reads TGTGCCAGCAGTTTAACAGGGGGCTATGGCTACACCTTC. This codes for CASSLTGGYGYTF.

Ten or more counts support this clonotype. The chain joins TRBV7-2 to TRBJ2-3; D is unclear. The CDR3 sequence is 16 residues long. The germline V and J ends were trimmed by 2 bases and 4 bases, with 16 bases remaining between them. Germline V CDR1 and CDR2: SGHTA, FQGNSA. The CDR3 coding sequence is TGTGCCAGCAGCTTATTGGGCTCCTTGAAGGCAGATACGCAGTATTTT. It yields the protein CASSLLGSLKADTQYF.

Comments on this clonotype: A read error likely explains this, since a far larger clone differs by one base. The rearrangement joins TRBV20-1 to TRBJ2-1; TRBD1 agrees at 10 bases. CDR3 size: 15 residues. V was pared by 2 bases and J by 10 bases, with 11 bases of the junction left unmatched. CDR1 is DFQATT, CDR2 SNEGSKA, per germline (reference sequence). CDR3 sequence (DNA): TGCAGTGCTAGAAACCCGGGACAGGGGATCTACGAGCAGTTCTTC. Translation: CSARNPGQGIYEQFF.

Many counts were recorded for this clonotype. This sequence joins TRBV11-2 and TRBJ1-1; unclear D gene. This CDR3 contains 15 residues. Germline loops: CDR1 SGHAT, CDR2 FQNNGV. The V and J ends lost 1 base and 4 bases respectively, with 13 bases between them. CDR3 sequence (DNA): TGTGCCAGCAGCTTAGGACACGTAAGCCTCACTGAAGCTTTCTTT. This codes for CASSLGHVSLTEAFF.

The V and J genes are TRBV28 and TRBJ2-6; TRBD2 matches at 10 bases. With V trimmed by 4 bases and J by 0 bases, 3 bases remained unmatched. This CDR3 is built from 17 residues. CDR1 is MDHEN, CDR2 SYDVKM, per germline. Here the CDR3 reads CASSSLAGGSGANVLTF. Here the CDR3 DNA reads TGTGCCAGCAGTTCATTAGCGGGAGGCTCTGGGGCCAACGTCCTGACTTTC.

The rearrangement links TRBV6-2 or TRBV6-3 to TRBJ2-3; TRBD2 matches 7 bases. Germline CDR1 and CDR2: MNHEY and SVGEGT. V lost 5 bases to trimming and J lost 0 bases; unmatched junction nucleotides: 5. The CDR3 consists of 15 residues. CDR3 residues: CASSTPSGSTDTQYF. Here the CDR3 DNA reads TGTGCCAGCAGTACTCCTAGCGGTAGCACAGATACGCAGTATTTT.

This clonotype was recorded at least ten times. The gene calls are TRBV27 and TRBJ1-1; no clear D. Trimming removed 4 bases at V and 1 base at J, with 10 bases between. Germline CDR1 MNHEY, CDR2 SMNVEV (reference sequence). The CDR3 spans 14 residues. CDR3 in amino acids: CASSSSVGNTEAFF. In DNA form, the CDR3 reads TGTGCCAGCAGTTCGTCTGTCGGGAACACTGAAGCTTTCTTT.

The sample holds many counts of this clonotype. CDR3 protein: CASSLTGGGEAFF. The CDR3 nucleotides read TGTGCCAGCAGCTTAACAGGGGGGGGTGAAGCTTTCTTT. The chain couples TRBV11-2 to TRBJ1-1; 8 bases are shared with TRBD1. The CDR3 consists of 13 residues. V gave up 2 bases and J gave up 7 bases; unmatched junction bases: 3. Germline V gene lookup returns CDR1 SGHAT and CDR2 FQNNGV.

This clonotype was detected many times. This sequence joins TRBV12-3 or TRBV12-4 and TRBJ2-1; 7 positions match TRBD2. With 7 bases clipped from V and 0 bases from J, the junction kept 6 bases outside the gene matches. This CDR3 spans 15 amino acids. The CDR3 nucleotides are TGTGCCAGCACCTCAGCGGGGAGCTCCTACAATGAGCAGTTCTTC. This sequence encodes CASTSAGSSYNEQFF.

The chain is built from TRBV10-1 and TRBJ2-7, with D uncertain. The V end lost 3 bases, the J end lost 4 bases, and 16 bases lay between the germline ends. The CDR3 has 15 residues. The germline CDR1 and CDR2 sequences are WNHNN and SYGVQD (reference sequence). This CDR3 reads CASSEDGPLLYEQYF. The CDR3 DNA follows: TGCGCCAGCAGTGAAGACGGACCCCTACTATACGAGCAGTACTTC.

This chain links TRBV7-2 with TRBJ2-6; D gene unclear. Germline-derived CDR1 and CDR2 are SGHTA and FQGNSA. CDR3 length: 16 amino acids. V was shortened by 0 bases and J by 4 bases, with 10 bases between the two germline ends. The CDR3, as DNA: TGTACCAGCAGCTTAGCGCGAGGTTTAGGGGCCAACGTCCTGACTTTC. It encodes CTSSLARGLGANVLTF.

The chain couples TRBV7-8 to TRBJ1-2; 7 positions match TRBD1. V was clipped by 5 bases and J by 8 bases; unmatched bases: 8. CDR1 and CDR2 (germline): SGHVS, FQNEAQ. This CDR3 has 13 amino acids. This CDR3 is CASSPETGLGYTF. CDR3 DNA: TGTGCCAGCAGCCCCGAGACAGGGTTGGGCTACACCTTC.

V usage is TRBV7-6 and J usage is TRBJ1-4; D unclear. The ends were cut back, 2 bases at V and 7 bases at J, with 14 bases in the middle. The germline V gene has CDR1 SGHVS and CDR2 FNYEAQ. The CDR3 totals 15 residues. The CDR3 DNA is TGTGCCAGCAGCTTATCGACGGGGTCGAGTGAAAAACTGTTTTTT. It translates to CASSLSTGSSEKLFF.

This clonotype was picked up a small number of times. This chain links TRBV11-2 with TRBJ2-3; 11 nucleotides align to TRBD2. The ends lost 5 bases at V and 2 bases at J; junction bases unmatched: 3. Germline values: CDR1 SGHAT, CDR2 FQNNGV. This CDR3 region has 15 residues. The CDR3 sequence: CASSPLAGVTDTQYF. In DNA form, the CDR3 reads TGTGCCAGCAGCCCACTAGCGGGAGTCACAGATACGCAGTATTTT. The full variable domain, completed using reference TRBV11-2 and TRBJ2-3, is EAGVAQSPRYKIIEKRQSVAFWCNPISGHATLYWYQQILGQGPKLLIQFQNNGVVDDSQLPKDRFSAERLKGVDSTLKIQPAKLEDSAVYLCASSPLAGVTDTQYFGPGTRLTVL.

This clonotype has ten or more counts. V and J are TRBV6-5 and TRBJ2-7; 10 bases are shared with TRBD2. V lost 2 bases, J lost 5 bases, and 6 bases stayed unmatched. Germline CDR1 reads MNHEY; CDR2 reads SVGAGI. The CDR3 is made up of 15 amino acids. CDR3 in amino acids: CASSYEASGSHEQYF. CDR3 bases: TGTGCCAGCAGTTACGAAGCTAGCGGGAGTCACGAGCAGTACTTC.

This clonotype was counted at least ten times. This chain links TRBV6-1 with TRBJ1-5, with TRBD1 matching 8 bases. Trimming removed 6 bases from V and 6 bases from J; junction bases left unmatched: 7. Germline V lookup: CDR1 MNHNS, CDR2 SASEGT. This CDR3 spans 14 amino acids. The CDR3 DNA is TGTGCCAGCAGGCAGACAGGGGTGAGTCAGCCCCAGCATTTT. Protein sequence: CASRQTGVSQPQHF.

In its sample, this clonotype was seen a few times. The genes are TRBV10-1 and TRBJ2-1, with D perhaps TRBD1 or TRBD2 (5 bases each). The CDR3 is 16 residues long. The ends were cut back, 0 bases at V and 3 bases at J, with 12 bases in the middle. The V gene's germline CDR1 is WNHNN and CDR2 SYGVQD (reference sequence). The CDR3 DNA reads as TGCGCCAGCAGTGAGTCCCGAGGGGTAAACTACAATGAGCAGTTCTTC. As protein: CASSESRGVNYNEQFF.

This clonotype has a count of ten or more. This chain connects TRBV20-1 to TRBJ1-4; TRBD1 agrees at 9 bases. Germline CDR1 and CDR2: DFQATT and SNEGSKA (reference sequence). The J segment lost 7 bases and the V segment lost 5 bases, leaving 11 bases of the junction unmatched. There are 15 residues in the CDR3. As DNA, the CDR3 is TGCAGTGCTTCCCGGCCCGGGACAGGGAGTGAAAAACTGTTTTTT. Amino acids: CSASRPGTGSEKLFF.

This clonotype has a handful of counts. The V call is TRBV10-3, the J call TRBJ1-1; 7 bases are shared with TRBD1. The CDR3 extends over 14 amino acids. The germline gives CDR1 ENHRY, CDR2 SYGVKD. The J segment lost 7 bases and the V segment lost 0 bases, leaving 5 bases of the junction unmatched. DNA of the CDR3: TGTGCCATCAGTGAGTCGCTCAGGGGGGTTGAAGCTTTCTTT. Its translation: CAISESLRGVEAFF.

This clonotype was detected only a few times. The chain carries TRBV5-4 and TRBJ2-1, with 10 bases aligning to TRBD2. With 0 bases clipped from V and 12 bases from J, the junction kept 9 bases outside the gene matches. Germline V gene data show CDR1 as SGHNT and CDR2 as YYREEE (reference sequence). The CDR3 contains 15 residues. Here the CDR3 reads CASSLEAGGPRGQFF. The CDR3 bases are TGTGCCAGCAGCTTGGAAGCGGGAGGGCCGCGGGGGCAGTTCTTC.